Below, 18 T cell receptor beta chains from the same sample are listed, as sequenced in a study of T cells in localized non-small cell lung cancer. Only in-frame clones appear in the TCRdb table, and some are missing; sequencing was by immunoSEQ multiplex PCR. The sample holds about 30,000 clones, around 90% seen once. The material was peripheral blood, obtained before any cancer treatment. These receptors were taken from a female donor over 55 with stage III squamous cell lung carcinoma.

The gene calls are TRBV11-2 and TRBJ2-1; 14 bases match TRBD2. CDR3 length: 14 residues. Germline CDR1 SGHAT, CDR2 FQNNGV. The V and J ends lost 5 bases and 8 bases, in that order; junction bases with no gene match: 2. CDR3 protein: CASSPGLAGDEQFF. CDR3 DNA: TGTGCCAGCAGCCCGGGACTAGCGGGAGATGAGCAGTTCTTC.

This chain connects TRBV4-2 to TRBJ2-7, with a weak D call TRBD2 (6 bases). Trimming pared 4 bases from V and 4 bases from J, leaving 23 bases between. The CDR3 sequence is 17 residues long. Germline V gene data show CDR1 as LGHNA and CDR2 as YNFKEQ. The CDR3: CASSPSGLTEPPYEQYF. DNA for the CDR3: TGTGCCAGCAGCCCATCGGGACTCACGGAACCCCCTTACGAGCAGTACTTC.

CDR3 region: CASSPRMLAGGSEQYF. The CDR3, as DNA: TGTGCCAGCTCACCGCGCATGCTAGCGGGAGGCTCCGAGCAGTACTTC. The chain carries TRBV18 and TRBJ2-7, with 11 bases aligning to TRBD2. Unmatched junction bases numbered 10, after V lost 3 bases and J lost 6 bases. The CDR3 is 16 amino acids. CDR1 and CDR2 from the germline V gene are KGHSH and LQKENI.

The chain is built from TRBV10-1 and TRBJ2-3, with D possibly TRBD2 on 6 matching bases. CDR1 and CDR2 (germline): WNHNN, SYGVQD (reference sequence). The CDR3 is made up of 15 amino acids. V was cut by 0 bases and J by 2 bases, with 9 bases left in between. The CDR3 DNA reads TGCGCCAGCAGTGAGTCTCGCGGGGCCACAGATACGCAGTATTTT. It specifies CASSESRGATDTQYF.

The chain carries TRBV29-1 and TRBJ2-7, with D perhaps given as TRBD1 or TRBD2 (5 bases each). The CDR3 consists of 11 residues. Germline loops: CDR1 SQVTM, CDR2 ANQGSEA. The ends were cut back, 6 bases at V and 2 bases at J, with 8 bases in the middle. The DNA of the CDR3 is TGCAGCGTCGGGGACGCCTACGAGCAGTACTTC. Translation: CSVGDAYEQYF.

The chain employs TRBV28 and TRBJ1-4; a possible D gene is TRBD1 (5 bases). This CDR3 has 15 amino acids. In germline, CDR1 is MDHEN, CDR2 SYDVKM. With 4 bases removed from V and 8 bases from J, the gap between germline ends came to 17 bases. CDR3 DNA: TGTGCCAGCAGTTCGTTACAGGCCCTGGAAGAAAAACTGTTTTTT. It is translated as CASSSLQALEEKLFF. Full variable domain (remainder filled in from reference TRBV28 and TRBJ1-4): DVKVTQSSRYLVKRTGEKVFLECVQDMDHENMFWYRQDPGLGLRLIYFSYDVKMKEKGDIPEGYSVSREKKERFSLILESASTNQTSMYLCASSSLQALEEKLFFGSGTQLSVL.

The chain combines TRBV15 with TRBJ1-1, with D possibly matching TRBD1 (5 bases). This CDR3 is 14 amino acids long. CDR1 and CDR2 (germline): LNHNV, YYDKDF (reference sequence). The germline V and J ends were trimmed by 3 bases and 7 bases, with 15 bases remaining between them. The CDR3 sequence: CATSRSLTEIEAFF. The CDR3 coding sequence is TGTGCCACCAGCAGGAGCTTGACAGAGATTGAAGCTTTCTTT.

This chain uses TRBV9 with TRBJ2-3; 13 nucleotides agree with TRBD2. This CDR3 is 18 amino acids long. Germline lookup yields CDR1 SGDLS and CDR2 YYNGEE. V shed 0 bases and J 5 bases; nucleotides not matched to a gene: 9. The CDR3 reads CASSVGSLAGGPGDTQYF. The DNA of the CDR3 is TGTGCCAGCAGCGTAGGATCACTAGCGGGAGGGCCGGGAGATACGCAGTATTTT.

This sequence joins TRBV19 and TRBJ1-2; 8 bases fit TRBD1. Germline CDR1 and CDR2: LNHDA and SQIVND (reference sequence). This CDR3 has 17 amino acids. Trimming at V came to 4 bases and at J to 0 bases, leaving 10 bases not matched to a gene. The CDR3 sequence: CASSKGTGASANYGYTF. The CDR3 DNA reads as TGTGCCAGTAGTAAAGGGACAGGCGCCTCAGCTAACTATGGCTACACCTTC.

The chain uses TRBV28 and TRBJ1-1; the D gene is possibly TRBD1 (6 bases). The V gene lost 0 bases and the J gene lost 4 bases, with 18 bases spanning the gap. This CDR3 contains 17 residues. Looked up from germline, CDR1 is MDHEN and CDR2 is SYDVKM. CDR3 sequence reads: CASSLWGAGPKGTEAFF. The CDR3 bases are TGTGCCAGCAGTTTATGGGGGGCAGGGCCAAAGGGCACTGAAGCTTTCTTT.

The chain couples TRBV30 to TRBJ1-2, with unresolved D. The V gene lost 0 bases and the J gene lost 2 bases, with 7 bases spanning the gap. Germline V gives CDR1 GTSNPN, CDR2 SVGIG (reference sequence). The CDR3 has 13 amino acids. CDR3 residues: CAWSVLTNYGYTF. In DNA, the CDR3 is TGTGCCTGGAGTGTACTTACAAACTATGGCTACACCTTC. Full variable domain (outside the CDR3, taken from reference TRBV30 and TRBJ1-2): SQTIHQWPATLVQPVGSPLSLECTVEGTSNPNLYWYRQAAGRGLQLLFYSVGIGQISSEVPQNLSASRPQDRQFILSSKKLLLSDSGFYLCAWSVLTNYGYTFGSGTRLTVV.

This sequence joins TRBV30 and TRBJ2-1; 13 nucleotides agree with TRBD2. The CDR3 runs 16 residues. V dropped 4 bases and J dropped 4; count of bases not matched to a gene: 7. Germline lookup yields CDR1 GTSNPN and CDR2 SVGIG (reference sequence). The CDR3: CAWKTTSGGTYNEQFF. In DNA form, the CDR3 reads TGTGCCTGGAAAACGACTAGCGGGGGGACATACAATGAGCAGTTCTTC.

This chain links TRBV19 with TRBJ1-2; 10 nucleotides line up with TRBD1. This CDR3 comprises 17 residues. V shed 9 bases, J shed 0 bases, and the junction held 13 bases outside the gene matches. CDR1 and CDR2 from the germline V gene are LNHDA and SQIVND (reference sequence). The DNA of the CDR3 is TGTGCCAGACATCTAAGGCGGGACAGGGGATCTAACTATGGCTACACCTTC. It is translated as CARHLRRDRGSNYGYTF.

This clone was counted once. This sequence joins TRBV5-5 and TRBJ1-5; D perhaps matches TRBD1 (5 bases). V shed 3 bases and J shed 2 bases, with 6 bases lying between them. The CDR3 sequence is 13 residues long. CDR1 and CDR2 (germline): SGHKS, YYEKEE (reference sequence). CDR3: CASSSTGNQPQHF. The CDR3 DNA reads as TGTGCCAGCAGCTCGACAGGCAATCAGCCCCAGCATTTT.

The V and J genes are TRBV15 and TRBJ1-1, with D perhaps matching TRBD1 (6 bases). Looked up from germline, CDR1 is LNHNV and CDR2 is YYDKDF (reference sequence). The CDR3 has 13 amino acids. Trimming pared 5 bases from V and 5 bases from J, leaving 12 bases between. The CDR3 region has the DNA TGTGCCACCAGCCCGGGGGGGCATACTGAAGCTTTCTTT. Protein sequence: CATSPGGHTEAFF.

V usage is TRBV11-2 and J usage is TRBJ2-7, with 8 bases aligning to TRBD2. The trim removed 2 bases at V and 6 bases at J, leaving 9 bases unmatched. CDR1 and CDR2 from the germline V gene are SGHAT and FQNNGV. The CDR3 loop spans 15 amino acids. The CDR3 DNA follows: TGTGCCAGCAGCTTATACCGCGGACTAGCTATCGAGCAGTACTTC. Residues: CASSLYRGLAIEQYF.

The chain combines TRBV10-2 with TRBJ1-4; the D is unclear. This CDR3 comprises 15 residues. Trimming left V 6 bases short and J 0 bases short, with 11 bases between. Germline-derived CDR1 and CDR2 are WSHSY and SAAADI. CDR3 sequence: CASSGPSATNEKLFF. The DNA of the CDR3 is TGCGCCAGCAGCGGCCCCTCTGCAACTAATGAAAAACTGTTTTTT.

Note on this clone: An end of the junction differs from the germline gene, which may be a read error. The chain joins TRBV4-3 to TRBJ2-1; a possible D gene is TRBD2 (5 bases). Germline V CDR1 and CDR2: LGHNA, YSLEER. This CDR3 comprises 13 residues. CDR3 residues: CASSQDASGVTIF. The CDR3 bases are TGCGCCAGCAGCCAAGATGCCTCCGGGGTAACGATCTTC.